This T cell receptor (beta chain) came from a study of blood T cell repertoires in COVID-19 (dated by TCRdb to 2018 to 2021). The study in broad terms: Samples from collaborators originated in the United States, Italy and Spain and spanned both the acute and convalescent phases of COVID-19. The prospective study material was composed of cDNA or gDNA derived from T cells, B-cell-depleted T cells, or PBMCs. Subjects who had been exposed to COVID-19, were actively infected with it, or had recovered from it provided the deeply sampled blood TCRbeta repertoires that made up the dataset. The repertoires were released in a freely available public database intended as a resource for research on the immune response to SARS-CoV-2. The samples were drawn from two sources: the first 160 participants of the ongoing ImmuneRACE study, and fewer than 1,500 subjects contributed by 6 global collaborators. Sample metadata almost always included a de-identified subject ID, COVID-19 status, age in years and sex. Where available, HLA class I and class II types were taken from metadata supplied by the sample provider and were not determined by assay-based typing.

TCRbeta CDR3 regions were amplified from genomic DNA by means of the immunoSEQ Assay, a bias-controlled multiplex PCR. As for the authors' bioinformatics: The number of nucleated cells in each sample was estimated by amplification of reference gene primers within the assay. To quantify the absolute abundance of each unique TCRbeta CDR3 rearrangement, sequence reads were collapsed and filtered. For each sample, productive Simpson clonality was calculated as the square root of Simpson's diversity index across productive rearrangements. TCRdb took this table from immuneACCESS and kept in-frame rearrangements with V and J called. Such tables lack part of the clones; where checked against another copy, unresolved V genes explain under half of the gap, and the rest is unexplained. Clone size and V and J calls were adopted from that table, with D and trimming inferred from the DNA. In all, the sample holds approximately 90,000 clones, and roughly 80% of those were seen once. The ten largest clones represent about 24% of the sample.

Remarks on this clone: Its antigen has not been determined. No base quality information exists; no much larger clone differs at one position.

Relative to germline, V is missing 0 bases and J is missing 1 base, with 5 bases of the junction outside any gene match. The germline V gene sets CDR1 to SGHNT and CDR2 to YENEEA. Reading from cysteine to phenylalanine, the CDR3 counts 17 amino acids. The CDR3 DNA has 51 bases and is translated from base 1. The collaborating institutions used their own protocols to collect whole blood in K2EDTA tubes. For TCRbeta analysis, collaborators shipped samples in one of three forms: frozen whole blood, isolated PBMCs, or DNA extracted from either of those sample types. Overall results and qualifications from the work: Clinical and demographic metadata were provided uncurated, with the amount varying by source and participant.

The V and J genes are TRBV11-3 and TRBJ2-2, with 7 bases in between that match TRBD1. The sample was peripheral blood. This TCR came from a human donor in a cohort sampled during active COVID-19. CDR3 protein: CASSLDRRDRNTGELFF. The sequenced DNA is TGTGCCAGCAGCTTAGATCGAAGGGACAGGAACACCGGGGAGCTGTTTTTT.